These 20 T cell receptor beta chains originate from one sample sequenced in a study of OX40 agonist ivuxolimab in advanced cancers. Clones were sequenced by immunoSEQ multiplex PCR, and TCRdb holds only the in-frame ones, with some missing. The sample includes 60,000 or so clones, more than 70% of them seen just once. This sample comprised CD4+ or CD8+ T cells sorted from blood, obtained in a trial of the OX40 agonist ivuxolimab. The receptors were sampled from an adult with an advanced solid tumor such as melanoma, head and neck, liver or kidney cancer.

The V and J genes are TRBV6-6 and TRBJ2-4; 9 positions agree with TRBD1. Germline V lookup: CDR1 MNHNY, CDR2 SVGAGI (reference sequence). V lost 5 bases and J lost 6; bases outside the gene matches: 8. This CDR3 region has 15 residues. CDR3 DNA sequence: TGTGCCAGCAGTACCCGACAGGGGGGGAGAAACATTCAGTACTTC. Translated, it gives CASSTRQGGRNIQYF.

A note on this clone: At one end, the junction sequence differs from germline, possibly due to a read error. V and J are TRBV29-1 and TRBJ2-2, with TRBD2 matching 10 bases. This CDR3 is built from 16 residues. Germline assignment: CDR1 SQVTM and CDR2 ANQGSEA. The CDR3 protein is CSAEVGIAGGSGELFF. The CDR3 DNA reads as TGCAGCGCTGAAGTGGGAATAGCGGGAGGTTCCGGGGAGCTGTTTTTT.

This clone was observed once. V and J are TRBV11-2 and TRBJ2-7; perhaps TRBD2 as D (6 bases). The germline CDR1 and CDR2 sequences are SGHAT and FQNNGV. The germline V and J ends were trimmed by 0 bases and 5 bases, with 11 bases remaining between them. The CDR3 runs to 14 residues. CDR3 nucleotide sequence: TGTGCCAGCAGCTTAGATCGGAGGGTTCACGAGCAGTACTTC. This translates into CASSLDRRVHEQYF.

The chain carries TRBV5-6 and TRBJ1-2, with D possibly TRBD1 on 5 matching bases. The CDR3 totals 14 residues. From germline, CDR1 is SGHDT and CDR2 YYEEEE. Trimming cost V 3 bases and J 8 bases, with 17 bases left between them. CDR3: CASSWGTLTPGYTF. The CDR3 nucleotides are TGTGCCAGCAGCTGGGGGACCCTTACACCCGGCTACACCTTC. Using reference TRBV5-6 and TRBJ1-2 for the parts outside the CDR3, the full variable domain is DAGVTQSPTHLIKTRGQQVTLRCSPKSGHDTVSWYQQALGQGPQFIFQYYEEEERQRGNFPDRFSGHQFPNYSSELNVNALLLGDSALYLCASSWGTLTPGYTFGSGTRLTVV.

This chain links TRBV11-2 with TRBJ2-4, with 11 bases that match TRBD2. V lost 2 bases and J lost 0; bases outside the gene matches: 6. This CDR3 is built from 18 residues. The germline V gene encodes CDR1 SGHAT and CDR2 FQNNGV. CDR3 sequence (DNA): TGTGCCAGCAGCTTATCCTTGGGACTAGCGGTAGCCAAAAACATTCAGTACTTC. This encodes CASSLSLGLAVAKNIQYF.

Of note for this clone: The identical CDR3 is also encoded by other nucleotide sequences in the sample. This chain connects TRBV4-2 to TRBJ2-3; tentative D call: TRBD2 (5 bases). The CDR3 extends over 14 amino acids. CDR1 LGHNA and CDR2 YNFKEQ come from the germline V gene. The V gene lost 2 bases and the J gene lost 2 bases, with 8 bases spanning the gap. The CDR3 DNA reads TGTGCCAGCAGCCAATCCGGGGACACAGATACGCAGTATTTT. This translates into CASSQSGDTDTQYF.

The chain couples TRBV7-3 to TRBJ2-5; 8 bases match TRBD2. The CDR3 sequence is 14 residues long. J gave up 5 bases and V 4 bases, and 6 bases lay outside the gene matches. Germline CDR1 and CDR2: SGHTA and FQGTGA. DNA of the CDR3: TGTGCCAGCAGCTCTCAAGCGGGAGCGGAGACCCAGTACTTC. It codes for CASSSQAGAETQYF.

This clone was counted once. The chain couples TRBV11-2 to TRBJ1-5; 8 bases align to TRBD1. Germline V gene lookup returns CDR1 SGHAT and CDR2 FQNNGV. The CDR3 has 17 amino acids. J lost 0 bases, V lost 5 bases, and 9 bases had no gene match. The CDR3 is CASSKGTGAYSNQPQHF. The CDR3 coding sequence is TGTGCCAGCAGCAAGGGGACAGGAGCTTATAGCAATCAGCCCCAGCATTTT. Full variable domain (outside the CDR3, taken from reference TRBV11-2 and TRBJ1-5): EAGVAQSPRYKIIEKRQSVAFWCNPISGHATLYWYQQILGQGPKLLIQFQNNGVVDDSQLPKDRFSAERLKGVDSTLKIQPAKLEDSAVYLCASSKGTGAYSNQPQHFGDGTRLSIL.

This clone appeared a few times. The chain has TRBV2 and TRBJ1-1; 7 bases are a match to TRBD1. J lost 2 bases, V lost 5 bases, and 2 bases had no gene match. CDR3 length: 13 amino acids. The germline V gene encodes CDR1 SNHLY and CDR2 FYNNEI. CDR3 loop: CASSYRGNTEAFF. CDR3 nucleotides: TGTGCCAGCAGTTACAGGGGTAACACTGAAGCTTTCTTT.

V is TRBV11-2 and J is TRBJ1-2; D gene ambiguous. V dropped 3 bases and J dropped 2 bases, with 7 bases sitting between them. The length of the CDR3 is 13 residues. Germline V gene lookup returns CDR1 SGHAT and CDR2 FQNNGV. CDR3 region: CASSFSRNYGYTF. CDR3 nucleotide sequence: TGTGCCAGCAGCTTTTCCAGGAACTATGGCTACACCTTC.

The CDR3, as DNA: TGTGCCAGCAGTTTATGGGGACAGAGCACAGATACGCAGTATTTT. It encodes CASSLWGQSTDTQYF. The chain combines TRBV27 with TRBJ2-3; 7 bases align to TRBD1. The V and J ends lost 1 base and 0 bases, in that order; junction bases with no gene match: 1. This CDR3 contains 15 residues. Germline lookup yields CDR1 MNHEY and CDR2 SMNVEV (reference sequence).

The rearrangement joins TRBV28 to TRBJ2-3; 10 bases align to TRBD2. With 6 bases clipped from V and 5 bases from J, the junction kept 14 bases outside the gene matches. CDR3 size: 17 residues. Germline V gives CDR1 MDHEN, CDR2 SYDVKM. CDR3 residues: CASRSERLAGERDTQYF. As DNA, the CDR3 is TGTGCCAGCAGGTCTGAACGGCTAGCGGGAGAGAGAGATACGCAGTATTTT.

The gene calls are TRBV10-3 and TRBJ2-3; D might be TRBD1 or TRBD2, each matching 5 bases. Per the germline V gene, CDR1 is ENHRY and CDR2 is SYGVKD. Trimming left V 5 bases short and J 2 bases short, with 14 bases between. This CDR3 is 15 amino acids long. The CDR3 DNA reads TGTGCCATCAGTCCCTCAAGAGGGGTCACAGATACGCAGTATTTT. This sequence encodes CAISPSRGVTDTQYF.

This chain links TRBV5-6 with TRBJ2-2; 8 bases match TRBD1. There are 13 residues in the CDR3. The germline V gene has CDR1 SGHDT and CDR2 YYEEEE. V shed 4 bases, J shed 6 bases, and the junction held 2 bases outside the gene matches. The CDR3 DNA follows: TGTGCCAGCAGCCTCAGGGGGCCCGGGGAGCTGTTTTTT. Amino acids: CASSLRGPGELFF.

V gene TRBV5-1 combines with J gene TRBJ2-5, with 12 bases aligning to TRBD1. Germline CDR1 reads SGHRS; CDR2 reads YFSETQ. The trim removed 4 bases at V and 13 bases at J, leaving 14 bases unmatched. CDR3 length: 15 residues. DNA of the CDR3: TGCGCCAGCAGCCCTACCGGGACAGGGGGCCACTCGGGGTACTTC. Its translation is CASSPTGTGGHSGYF.

This chain connects TRBV5-1 to TRBJ2-5, with 14 bases identical to TRBD2. V shed 6 bases and J 5 bases; nucleotides not matched to a gene: 9. The germline gives CDR1 SGHRS, CDR2 YFSETQ. The CDR3 length is 16 residues. The CDR3 is CASKTSGGAGWETQYF. DNA of the CDR3: TGCGCCAGCAAGACTAGCGGGGGGGCAGGTTGGGAGACCCAGTACTTC.

This chain joins TRBV7-6 and TRBJ2-3; D not resolved. Germline CDR1 and CDR2: SGHVS and FNYEAQ. Trimming took 4 bases from V and 5 from J, leaving 4 bases between them. The CDR3 spans 11 residues. CDR3 amino acids: CASSWRDTQYF. The CDR3 coding sequence is TGTGCCAGCAGCTGGCGAGATACGCAGTATTTT.

V usage is TRBV12-5 and J usage is TRBJ2-1, with D possibly matching TRBD2 (5 bases). V was clipped by 7 bases and J by 6 bases, with 7 bases between them. Germline V lookup: CDR1 LGHNT, CDR2 FRNRAP. The CDR3 loop spans 11 amino acids. CDR3 region: CASAGLNEQFF. The CDR3, as DNA: TGTGCTAGTGCCGGACTCAATGAGCAGTTCTTC.

The rearrangement joins TRBV4-2 to TRBJ1-3; D not resolved. The CDR3 spans 17 residues. CDR1 LGHNA and CDR2 YNFKEQ come from the germline V gene. V was cut by 0 bases and J by 0 bases, with 12 bases left in between. The CDR3, as DNA: TGTGCCAGCAGCCAAGAAGGAGCGGGAGGCTCTGGAAACACCATATATTTT. This translates into CASSQEGAGGSGNTIYF.

This sequence joins TRBV19 and TRBJ1-5; D remains unclear. V dropped 7 bases and J dropped 5 bases, with 15 bases sitting between them. The CDR3 consists of 14 residues. Germline CDR1 is LNHDA and CDR2 is SQIVND (reference sequence). The CDR3 sequence is CASTTTPPDQPQHF. CDR3 nucleotide sequence: TGTGCCAGTACCACAACCCCCCCAGATCAGCCCCAGCATTTT.